These 22 T cell receptor beta chains share one sample of origin, sequenced in a study of cytomegalovirus exposure and HLA in healthy donors. Only in-frame clones appear in the TCRdb table, and some are missing; sequencing was by immunoSEQ multiplex PCR. The table records some 210,000 clones, around 86% of them present only once. Sequencing used PBMCs. The receptors were gathered from a woman between 18 and 29 years old in good health and CMV-seropositive.

The chain uses TRBV10-3 and TRBJ2-7; 7 bases are a match to TRBD2. The V segment lost 2 bases and the J segment 2 bases; nucleotides outside the gene matches: 18. CDR1 ENHRY and CDR2 SYGVKD come from the germline V gene. CDR3 length: 19 amino acids. The CDR3 loop is CAISEPEGIGSSGTYEQYF. The DNA of the CDR3 is TGTGCCATCAGTGAGCCGGAGGGAATTGGGTCTAGCGGAACCTACGAGCAGTACTTC.

This clone was seen a handful of times. Being one base from a much bigger clone, this may be a read error. The chain links TRBV6-4 to TRBJ2-2; 9 bases match TRBD2. Per germline, CDR1 MRHNA and CDR2 SNTAGT. The ends lost 4 bases at V and 4 bases at J; junction bases unmatched: 1. The length of the CDR3 is 14 residues. The chain's CDR3 is CASSGSGSTGELFF. The CDR3 DNA follows: TGTGCCAGCAGTGGTAGCGGGAGCACCGGGGAGCTGTTTTTT.

The chain links TRBV5-1 to TRBJ2-3, with 11 bases fitting TRBD2. Unmatched junction bases numbered 0, after V lost 3 bases and J lost 0 bases. This CDR3 region has 15 residues. CDR1 and CDR2 from the germline V gene are SGHRS and YFSETQ. The CDR3 reads CASSWTSGSTDTQYF. CDR3 coding DNA: TGCGCCAGCAGCTGGACTAGCGGGAGCACAGATACGCAGTATTTT.

This chain joins TRBV15 and TRBJ2-2; TRBD1 aligns across 8 bases. CDR1 is LNHNV, CDR2 YYDKDF, per germline (reference sequence). The CDR3 is 15 amino acids. Trimming took 6 bases from V and 0 from J; bases not matched to a gene: 3. The CDR3: CATSPGQANTGELFF. The CDR3 nucleotides read TGTGCCACCAGTCCGGGACAGGCGAACACCGGGGAGCTGTTTTTT.

This clone was detected only once. The chain links TRBV6-6 to TRBJ2-7, with 7 bases lining up with TRBD2. Germline lookup yields CDR1 MNHNY and CDR2 SVGAGI (reference sequence). V dropped 0 bases and J dropped 7; count of bases not matched to a gene: 12. The CDR3 consists of 16 residues. CDR3 sequence reads: CASSYSYKRDLGEQYF. CDR3 sequence (DNA): TGTGCCAGCAGTTACTCGTATAAGCGGGACCTGGGGGAGCAGTACTTC.

V gene TRBV7-6 combines with J gene TRBJ2-7; 7 nucleotides agree with TRBD2. This CDR3 contains 14 residues. V shed 2 bases and J 4 bases; nucleotides not matched to a gene: 5. From germline, CDR1 is SGHVS and CDR2 FNYEAQ. CDR3 nucleotide sequence: TGTGCCAGCAGCTTATGGGGGAGGGAGTACGAGCAGTACTTC. Amino acid sequence: CASSLWGREYEQYF.

The chain has TRBV28 and TRBJ2-7, with TRBD1 identical over 8 bases. The germline V gene encodes CDR1 MDHEN and CDR2 SYDVKM. The length of the CDR3 is 15 residues. J was trimmed by 4 bases and V by 1 base; bases with no gene match: 6. The DNA for the CDR3 is TGTGCCAGCAGTTTATTTTATACAGGGGGGTACGAGCAGTACTTC. It codes for CASSLFYTGGYEQYF.

This chain connects TRBV21-1 to TRBJ1-1; TRBD1 is the table's D call, not checked against the DNA. TRBV21-1 is a documented pseudogene. This CDR3 has 19 amino acids. CDR3 region: CASSLRMGYPGLLNTEAFF. The CDR3, as DNA: TGTGCCAGCAGCCTTCGAATGGGCTATCCAGGGCTCCTGAACACTGAAGCTTTCTTT.

In nucleotides, the CDR3 is TGTGCCAGCAGCTCTTTGGGCGGGAATGAAAAACTGTTTTTT. Translated: CASSSLGGNEKLFF. This sequence joins TRBV9 and TRBJ1-4; D unresolved. Between the trimmed V and J ends, which lost 4 bases and 5 bases, there was a span of 12 bases. Looked up from germline, CDR1 is SGDLS and CDR2 is YYNGEE. The CDR3 totals 14 residues.

V is TRBV2 and J is TRBJ2-5; 11 bases agree with TRBD1. Germline loops: CDR1 SNHLY, CDR2 FYNNEI. V lost 5 bases and J lost 5; bases outside the gene matches: 7. The CDR3 runs 15 residues. The CDR3 bases are TGTGCCAGCAGTATAAGGACAGGGGGCATGGAGACCCAGTACTTC. Residues: CASSIRTGGMETQYF.

The chain links TRBV15 to TRBJ2-7; maybe TRBD2 (5 bases). The germline gives CDR1 LNHNV, CDR2 YYDKDF (reference sequence). V was shortened by 0 bases and J by 5 bases, with 20 bases between the two germline ends. The CDR3 totals 17 residues. CDR3 bases: TGTGCCACCAGCAGAGAGGCCCAACGGGGAAAAGGCGACGAGCAGTACTTC. Residues: CATSREAQRGKGDEQYF.

This chain joins TRBV29-1 and TRBJ2-2; D is unresolved. Germline CDR1 SQVTM, CDR2 ANQGSEA. V was pared by 8 bases and J by 6 bases, with 10 bases between. This CDR3 has 11 residues. The CDR3 sequence is CSSTQAGELFF. In DNA form, the CDR3 reads TGCAGCTCGACCCAGGCCGGGGAGCTGTTTTTT.

V gene TRBV5-1 combines with J gene TRBJ2-7; the D is unclear. CDR1 is SGHRS, CDR2 YFSETQ, per germline. Trimming stripped 4 bases from V and 4 bases from J, with 18 bases between. The length of the CDR3 is 15 residues. The CDR3 sequence is CASSLSAGVNYEQYF. CDR3 sequence (DNA): TGCGCCAGCAGCCTCTCAGCCGGAGTAAATTACGAGCAGTACTTC.

The sample holds a few counts of this clone. One end of the junction does not line up with germline, which may come from a read error. V usage is TRBV2 and J usage is TRBJ2-4; 11 positions agree with TRBD1. The V gene's germline CDR1 is SNHLY and CDR2 FYNNEI. The CDR3 sequence is 13 residues long. The CDR3 protein is CASDGQGAARSDF. The CDR3 bases are TGTGCCAGCGACGGACAGGGGGCCGCTCGAAGTGACTTC.

The chain employs TRBV28 and TRBJ2-7; D may be TRBD2 (5 bases). The germline V gene encodes CDR1 MDHEN and CDR2 SYDVKM. V shed 5 bases and J shed 4 bases, with 12 bases lying between them. This CDR3 spans 13 amino acids. Here the CDR3 DNA reads TGTGCCAGCAGTCGCAATCGGGGTTACGAGCAGTACTTC. This translates into CASSRNRGYEQYF.

The CDR3 DNA follows: TGTGCCAGCAGTCGACAGGGTCAGGCGTACGAGCAGTACTTC. Amino acids: CASSRQGQAYEQYF. The chain recombines TRBV6-5 with TRBJ2-7; 7 bases are a match to TRBD1. Unmatched junction bases numbered 8, after V lost 5 bases and J lost 4 bases. The CDR3 has 14 amino acids. The germline CDR1 and CDR2 sequences are MNHEY and SVGAGI.

The chain combines TRBV5-1 with TRBJ1-2; 8 bases agree with TRBD1. The J segment lost 3 bases and the V segment lost 5 bases, leaving 9 bases of the junction unmatched. The length of the CDR3 is 15 residues. The germline gives CDR1 SGHRS, CDR2 YFSETQ. CDR3: CASRPTDRVDYGYTF. In DNA form, the CDR3 reads TGCGCCAGCAGGCCCACGGACAGGGTCGACTATGGCTACACCTTC. The variable domain in full, completed from reference TRBV5-1 and TRBJ1-2, reads KAGVTQTPRYLIKTRGQQVTLSCSPISGHRSVSWYQQTPGQGLQFLFEYFSETQRNKGNFPGRFSGRQFSNSRSEMNVSTLELGDSALYLCASRPTDRVDYGYTFGSGTRLTVV.

The chain is built from TRBV6-1 and TRBJ2-7; D is uncertain. This CDR3 spans 13 amino acids. Looked up from germline, CDR1 is MNHNS and CDR2 is SASEGT. The ends were cut back, 6 bases at V and 0 bases at J, with 9 bases in the middle. Written as DNA, the CDR3 is TGTGCCAGCAGACAGCCCAGCTCCTACGAGCAGTACTTC. As protein: CASRQPSSYEQYF.

The chain carries TRBV11-2 and TRBJ1-1; D is undetermined. Deletions cut 5 bases from V and 7 bases from J, with 11 bases between. There are 12 residues in the CDR3. Germline CDR1 SGHAT, CDR2 FQNNGV. The CDR3 DNA follows: TGTGCCAGCAGCCCCGGAAGACTTGAAGCTTTCTTT. The encoded protein is CASSPGRLEAFF.

V and J are TRBV7-9 and TRBJ2-1, with TRBD1 identical over 7 bases. Germline V gives CDR1 SEHNR, CDR2 FQNEAQ (reference sequence). J gave up 4 bases and V 4 bases, and 13 bases lay outside the gene matches. The CDR3 has 17 residues. The CDR3 loop is CASSSYTRDRGYNEQFF. CDR3 in DNA: TGTGCCAGCAGCTCTTACACCCGGGACAGAGGATACAATGAGCAGTTCTTC.

V and J are TRBV30 and TRBJ1-2; 10 nucleotides agree with TRBD1. CDR1 and CDR2 (germline): GTSNPN, SVGIG (reference sequence). V lost 5 bases to trimming and J lost 0 bases; unmatched junction nucleotides: 0. The CDR3 is 13 residues long. CDR3 DNA sequence: TGTGCCTGGGGACAGGGGGCTAACTATGGCTACACCTTC. This translates into CAWGQGANYGYTF.

This chain links TRBV27 with TRBJ2-3; TRBD2 might be the D (5 bases). The CDR3 has 16 amino acids. From germline, CDR1 is MNHEY and CDR2 SMNVEV (reference sequence). V lost 9 bases to trimming and J lost 5 bases, with 24 bases between them. The CDR3: CASSPRLAYAGDTQYF. Written as DNA, the CDR3 is TGTGCCAGTTCTCCTCGCCTAGCCTACGCGGGAGATACGCAGTATTTT.